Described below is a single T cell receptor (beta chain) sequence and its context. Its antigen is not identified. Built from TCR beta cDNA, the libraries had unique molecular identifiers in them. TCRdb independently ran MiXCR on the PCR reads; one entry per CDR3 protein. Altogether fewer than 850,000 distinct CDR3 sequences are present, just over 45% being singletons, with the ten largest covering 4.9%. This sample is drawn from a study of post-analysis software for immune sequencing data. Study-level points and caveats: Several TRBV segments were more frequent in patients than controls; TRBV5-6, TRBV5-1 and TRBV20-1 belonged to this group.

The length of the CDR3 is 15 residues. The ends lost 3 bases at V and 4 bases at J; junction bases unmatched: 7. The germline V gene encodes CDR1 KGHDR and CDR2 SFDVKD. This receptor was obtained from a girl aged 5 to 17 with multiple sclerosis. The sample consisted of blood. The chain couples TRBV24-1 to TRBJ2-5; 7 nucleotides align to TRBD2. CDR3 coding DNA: TGTGCCACCAGTGATCCAAGAGGGGAGGGAGAGACCCAGTACTTC. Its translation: CATSDPRGEGETQYF.